Listed below are T cell receptor beta chains from one sample, sequenced in a study of blood T cell repertoires in COVID-19. Profiling relied on immunoSEQ multiplex PCR, and the TCRdb table lists in-frame clones only, not all of them. The profile shows a few hundred thousand clones, approximately 86% of them singletons. Input material: PBMCs or T cells enriched from blood (not recorded which). The receptor set was obtained from a woman aged 45-59 years with acute COVID-19. Each CDR3 is given without its conserved first and last residue.

j_call | cdr3_length | v_call | cdr3_aa
TRBJ2-1 | 15 | TRBV27 | ASSNAPGLAEYNEQF
TRBJ1-5 | 10 | TRBV7-8 | ASSRAGQPQH
TRBJ1-2 | 12 | TRBV6-5 | ASSYSYREYGYT
TRBJ1-1 | 12 | TRBV9 | ASSVAGSRSEAF
TRBJ2-7 | 12 | TRBV19 | ASSIWEGSHEQY
TRBJ1-1 | 13 | TRBV15 | ATSRAWAMSTEAF
TRBJ1-4 | 11 | TRBV28 | ASRTGGGEKLF
TRBJ1-2 | 13 | TRBV9 | ASSVDGQRPGIDT
TRBJ2-7 | 12 | TRBV20-1 | SASGGTSGYEQY
TRBJ2-1 | 16 | TRBV18 | ASSPSMRSGTSNNEQF
TRBJ2-5 | 11 | TRBV28 | ASSPGLQETQY
TRBJ2-7 | 12 | TRBV30 | AWSLAGATYEQY
TRBJ1-1 | 14 | TRBV11-2 | ASSLGLGDLDTEAF
TRBJ1-4 | 13 | TRBV5-1 | ASSLGTATNEKLF
TRBJ1-2 | 16 | TRBV5-1 | ASSSQITWTGGGYGYT
TRBJ1-2 | 10 | TRBV2 | ASSDGSYGYT
TRBJ1-6 | 14 | TRBV30 | AWSVGPQVYNSPLH
TRBJ1-2 | 11 | TRBV6-5 | ASSPRGYHGYT
TRBJ1-3 | 12 | TRBV30 | AWSVQSSGNTIY
TRBJ1-1 | 13 | TRBV7-9 | ASSLRQGPNTEAF
TRBJ2-7 | 11 | TRBV19 | ASSVAGAYEQY
TRBJ2-7 | 13 | TRBV3-1/TRBV3-2 | ASSQGWQASYEQY
TRBJ1-5 | 11 | TRBV11-2 | ASSFQGNQPQH
TRBJ1-2 | 11 | TRBV12-3/TRBV12-4 | ASTKGQTYGYT
TRBJ2-1 | 13 | TRBV28 | ASRRRGWSYNEQF
TRBJ1-4 | 13 | TRBV5-1 | ASSVGQGTNEKLF
TRBJ2-5 | 13 | TRBV5-5 | ASSLTSGSQETQY
TRBJ2-2 | 12 | TRBV9 | ASSVVYSTGELF
TRBJ2-3 | 15 | TRBV4-1 | ASSQGYSGSGADTQY
TRBJ2-3 | 15 | TRBV7-2 | ASSLVAGVAGADTQY
TRBJ1-1 | 13 | TRBV9 | ASSADGQGNTEAF
TRBJ2-2 | 16 | TRBV24-1 | ATSDSPFGQGLTGELF
TRBJ1-2 | 9 | TRBV5-4 | ASSFGGGYT
TRBJ2-7 | 9 | TRBV6-2/TRBV6-3 | ASSSTYEQY
TRBJ2-7 | 14 | TRBV27 | ASSPILAGGPDEQY
TRBJ1-6 | 13 | TRBV28 | ASSGASSYNSPLH
TRBJ2-5 | 14 | TRBV5-1 | ASSFGPSGTQETQY
TRBJ2-5 | 14 | TRBV7-2 | ASTLLSGTTQETQY
TRBJ2-1 | 14 | TRBV11-3 | ASSPSRGGAYNEQF
TRBJ2-7 | 13 | TRBV4-2 | ASSRSTSGRYEQY
TRBJ2-3 | 14 | TRBV6-2/TRBV6-3 | ASSRLAGVGPDTQY
TRBJ2-1 | 16 | TRBV7-2 | ASSSPLLPSSDYNEQF
TRBJ2-7 | 12 | TRBV7-2 | ASSFDPGGGEQY
TRBJ1-2 | 14 | TRBV27 | ASSANRGRRNYGYT
TRBJ2-5 | 12 | TRBV5-6 | ASSQFRVSETQY
TRBJ2-1 | 11 | TRBV7-6 | ASSLNSGNEQF
TRBJ1-3 | 14 | TRBV27 | ASSPNPTGLGNTIY
TRBJ2-7 | 13 | TRBV23-1 | ASSHIQGLSYEQY
TRBJ2-7 | 13 | TRBV18 | ASSPPGGSAYEQY
TRBJ1-1 | 11 | TRBV7-3 | ASRTQGNTEAF
TRBJ2-4 | 17 | TRBV7-6 | ASSLTGGATGLAKNIQY
TRBJ2-3 | 14 | TRBV5-6 | ASSLDSGASTDTQY
TRBJ2-5 | 14 | TRBV29-1 | SVGGRAHLRQETQY
TRBJ2-5 | 17 | TRBV21-1 | ASSKALGGLGQGLGTQY
TRBJ1-2 | 14 | TRBV28 | ASSPGQGPPNYGYT
TRBJ2-3 | 14 | TRBV5-1 | ASSALGNGPTDTQY
TRBJ2-5 | 12 | TRBV6-5 | ASRLFRGEVTQY
TRBJ2-6 | 14 | TRBV28 | ASSAPEGTGANVLT
TRBJ2-7 | 12 | TRBV27 | ASSPKTDSYEQY
TRBJ1-2 | 13 | TRBV27 | ASSLSSGLIYGYT